This T cell receptor (beta chain) was retrieved from a study of high-grade serous ovarian cancer treatment subgroups. The CDR3 is 15 amino acids. With 6 bases clipped from V and 4 bases from J, the junction kept 7 bases outside the gene matches. Looked up from germline, CDR1 is LNHDA and CDR2 is SQIVND (reference sequence). Sequencing was performed with immunoSEQ multiplex PCR; in TCRdb, only in-frame clones are kept and a portion is missing. The data show more than 6,500 clones, 79% seen once. The tumor samples were collected prior to definitive surgery or chemotherapy. The sequencing input was tumor tissue. The V gene is TRBV19, the J gene TRBJ2-1; 9 nucleotides match TRBD2. The source is a human donor with high-grade serous ovarian cancer. The CDR3 nucleotides are TGTGCCAGTAGATTAGCGGGAGATTGGTACAATGAGCAGTTCTTC. Translation: CASRLAGDWYNEQFF.